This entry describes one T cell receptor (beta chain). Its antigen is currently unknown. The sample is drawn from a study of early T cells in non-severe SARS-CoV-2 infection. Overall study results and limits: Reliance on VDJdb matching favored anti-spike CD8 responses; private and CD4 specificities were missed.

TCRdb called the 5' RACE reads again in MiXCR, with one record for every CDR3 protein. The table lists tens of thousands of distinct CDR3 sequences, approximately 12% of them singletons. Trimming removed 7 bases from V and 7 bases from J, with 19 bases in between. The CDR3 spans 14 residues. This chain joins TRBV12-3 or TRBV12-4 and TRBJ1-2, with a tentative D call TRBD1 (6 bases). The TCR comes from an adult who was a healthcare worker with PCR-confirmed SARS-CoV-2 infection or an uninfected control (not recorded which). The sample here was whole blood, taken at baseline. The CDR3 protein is CASTNPGGGRGYTF. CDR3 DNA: TGTGCCAGCACTAACCCGGGGGGCGGCCGTGGCTACACCTTC.